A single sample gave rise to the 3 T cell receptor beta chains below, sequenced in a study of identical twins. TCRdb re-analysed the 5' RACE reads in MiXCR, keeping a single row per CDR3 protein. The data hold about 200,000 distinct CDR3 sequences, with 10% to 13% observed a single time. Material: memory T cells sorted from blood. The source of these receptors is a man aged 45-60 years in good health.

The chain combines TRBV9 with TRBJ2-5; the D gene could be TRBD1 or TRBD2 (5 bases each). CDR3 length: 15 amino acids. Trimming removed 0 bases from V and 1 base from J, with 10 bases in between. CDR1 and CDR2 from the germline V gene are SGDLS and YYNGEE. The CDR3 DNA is TGTGCCAGCAGCGTAGAGGGACGGATCCAAGAGACCCAGTACTTC. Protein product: CASSVEGRIQETQYF.

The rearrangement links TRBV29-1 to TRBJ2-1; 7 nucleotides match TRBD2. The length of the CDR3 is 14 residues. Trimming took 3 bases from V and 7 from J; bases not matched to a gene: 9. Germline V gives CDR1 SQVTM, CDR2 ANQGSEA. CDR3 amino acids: CSVDGAGMANEQFF. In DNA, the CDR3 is TGCAGCGTTGACGGAGCGGGAATGGCTAATGAGCAGTTCTTC.

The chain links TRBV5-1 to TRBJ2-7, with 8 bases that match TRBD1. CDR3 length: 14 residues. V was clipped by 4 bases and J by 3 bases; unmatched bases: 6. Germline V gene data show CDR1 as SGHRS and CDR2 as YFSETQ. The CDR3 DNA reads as TGCGCCAGCAGCGCGGGACAGGAGATCTACGAGCAGTACTTC. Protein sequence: CASSAGQEIYEQYF.